These 20 T cell receptor beta chains originate from one sample sequenced in a study of blood T cell repertoires in COVID-19. The data were produced by immunoSEQ multiplex PCR, yet TCRdb's version contains in-frame clones alone and is incomplete. The data show under 300,000 clones, roughly 85% seen once. Source material: peripheral blood. These receptors all stem from a woman aged 18-35 years with acute or convalescent COVID-19.

J is TRBJ1-6 and V is TRBV2; D is possibly TRBD1 (6 bases). The CDR3 contains 16 residues. The germline gives CDR1 SNHLY, CDR2 FYNNEI. V was cut by 7 bases and J by 0 bases, with 13 bases left in between. This CDR3 is CASIGQSSSYNSPLHF. The CDR3 DNA reads as TGTGCCAGCATTGGACAGTCCAGCTCCTATAATTCACCCCTCCACTTT.

This clone was detected only a few times. The rearrangement links TRBV9 to TRBJ1-4; D possibly corresponds to TRBD1 (5 bases). The CDR3 length is 14 residues. Germline V gene data show CDR1 as SGDLS and CDR2 as YYNGEE. Trimming shortened V by 1 base and J by 1 base, and 5 bases separated the two germline ends. DNA for the CDR3: TGTGCCAGCAGCGTACAGGGAACTAATGAAAAACTGTTTTTT. It specifies CASSVQGTNEKLFF.

The chain carries TRBV7-3 and TRBJ2-1; no firm D call. The ends were cut back, 4 bases at V and 3 bases at J, with 7 bases in the middle. The CDR3 runs 13 residues. The germline gives CDR1 SGHTA, CDR2 FQGTGA. Here the CDR3 reads CASSSPNYNEQFF. The CDR3 region has the DNA TGTGCCAGCAGCTCCCCTAACTACAATGAGCAGTTCTTC.

The V gene is TRBV5-4, the J gene TRBJ2-7; D uncertain. With 3 bases removed from V and 0 bases from J, the gap between germline ends came to 13 bases. Germline V gene lookup returns CDR1 SGHNT and CDR2 YYREEE (reference sequence). The CDR3 loop spans 15 amino acids. Here the CDR3 DNA reads TGTGCCAGCAGCTCATACGGGTTAAGCTCCTACGAGCAGTACTTC. This sequence encodes CASSSYGLSSYEQYF.

This clone was counted a single time. This sequence joins TRBV24-1 and TRBJ2-3; D perhaps matches TRBD1 (6 bases). Germline V gene data show CDR1 as KGHDR and CDR2 as SFDVKD. This CDR3 has 18 residues. Trimming stripped 5 bases from V and 0 bases from J, with 20 bases between. In nucleotides, the CDR3 is TGTGCCACCAGTGCCCATGGGGGTACAGGGACAAGCACAGATACGCAGTATTTT. Amino acids: CATSAHGGTGTSTDTQYF.

This clone has a single count. V and J are TRBV5-6 and TRBJ2-4; 9 bases agree with TRBD1. There are 16 residues in the CDR3. Germline CDR1 is SGHDT and CDR2 is YYEEEE. Trimming at V came to 0 bases and at J to 8 bases, leaving 9 bases not matched to a gene. DNA of the CDR3: TGTGCCAGCAGCTTGGTTGCGGGACAGGGTGGAGACATTCAGTACTTC. Translated: CASSLVAGQGGDIQYF.

The chain is built from TRBV6-5 and TRBJ1-2; possible D gene TRBD1, 6 bases. V was shortened by 0 bases and J by 4 bases, with 15 bases between the two germline ends. The CDR3 is 16 residues long. Germline V gene sequence: CDR1 MNHEY, CDR2 SVGAGI. CDR3 nucleotide sequence: TGTGCCAGCAGTTACTCGACCTGGGGGCAGGGCTATGGCTACACCTTC. Translation gives CASSYSTWGQGYGYTF.

The chain combines TRBV13 with TRBJ1-1; possible D gene TRBD1, 5 bases. Trimming stripped 5 bases from V and 6 bases from J, with 16 bases between. The CDR3 totals 14 residues. Germline-derived CDR1 and CDR2 are PRHDT and FYEKMQ (reference sequence). The CDR3 DNA sequence: TGTGCCAGCAGCCGCCGGGTGGGGGGGGCTGAAGCTTTCTTT. Its translation is CASSRRVGGAEAFF.

The chain recombines TRBV12-3 or TRBV12-4 with TRBJ2-5; no clear D gene. Trimming removed 4 bases from V and 2 bases from J, with 5 bases in between. The CDR3 covers 12 residues. CDR3 loop: CASSSVQETQYF. DNA of the CDR3: TGTGCCAGCAGTTCGGTACAAGAGACCCAGTACTTC.

The J gene is TRBJ1-2, the V gene TRBV7-9; D remains unclear. CDR3 length: 13 amino acids. V was clipped by 5 bases and J by 3 bases, with 10 bases between them. The germline CDR1 and CDR2 sequences are SEHNR and FQNEAQ (reference sequence). CDR3 nucleotides: TGTGCCAGCAGCCTAGTCCTAGACTATGGCTACACCTTC. Protein product: CASSLVLDYGYTF.

This clone occurred many times. The CDR3: CASSFPWGVSGTDTQYF. The CDR3 DNA is TGTGCCAGCAGCTTTCCTTGGGGGGTGTCTGGCACAGATACGCAGTATTTT. J is TRBJ2-3 and V is TRBV5-5; a possible D gene is TRBD2 (6 bases). Trimming shortened V by 2 bases and J by 1 base, and 17 bases separated the two germline ends. CDR3 length: 17 residues. Germline CDR1 is SGHKS and CDR2 is YYEKEE (reference sequence).

The chain carries TRBV9 and TRBJ2-5; tentative D call: TRBD2 (6 bases). Trimming left V 4 bases short and J 1 base short, with 17 bases between. The CDR3 is 16 residues long. Germline CDR1 SGDLS, CDR2 YYNGEE. Written as DNA, the CDR3 is TGTGCCAGCAGCCCCGCTGTCGGGACTGGCCAAGAGACCCAGTACTTC. It codes for CASSPAVGTGQETQYF. Drawing the rest from reference TRBV9 and TRBJ2-5, the complete variable domain is DSGVTQTPKHLITATGQRVTLRCSPRSGDLSVYWYQQSLDQGLQFLIQYYNGEERAKGNILERFSAQQFPDLHSELNLSSLELGDSALYFCASSPAVGTGQETQYFGPGTRLLVL.

The chain links TRBV4-3 to TRBJ2-1; TRBD1 is a possible D gene (6 bases). The V end lost 1 base, the J end lost 3 bases, and 22 bases lay between the germline ends. This CDR3 spans 19 amino acids. Germline V gene lookup returns CDR1 LGHNA and CDR2 YSLEER. The chain's CDR3 is CASSQGIPGQGAVYNEQFF. CDR3 coding DNA: TGCGCCAGCAGCCAAGGCATTCCGGGACAAGGAGCTGTCTACAATGAGCAGTTCTTC.

This clone was recorded many times. The V call is TRBV2, the J call TRBJ1-3, with TRBD1 identical over 7 bases. V dropped 1 base and J dropped 3; count of bases not matched to a gene: 3. The CDR3 totals 15 residues. Per the germline V gene, CDR1 is SNHLY and CDR2 is FYNNEI. CDR3 DNA: TGTGCCAGCAGTGAAGAGGGGGCGCGTGGAAACACCATATATTTT. Its protein product is CASSEEGARGNTIYF.

The CDR3 region has the DNA TGTGCCAGCTCACCAAGCGGGAGCACAGATACGCAGTATTTT. This gives the protein CASSPSGSTDTQYF. V gene TRBV18 combines with J gene TRBJ2-3, with D perhaps matching TRBD2 (6 bases). V was clipped by 2 bases and J by 0 bases, with 6 bases between them. The CDR3 extends over 14 amino acids. Germline V gene sequence: CDR1 KGHSH, CDR2 LQKENI.

The chain couples TRBV28 to TRBJ2-1; TRBD1 matches 9 bases. Germline V gene data show CDR1 as MDHEN and CDR2 as SYDVKM. This CDR3 comprises 15 residues. The trim removed 7 bases at V and 7 bases at J, leaving 11 bases unmatched. In nucleotides, the CDR3 is TGTGCCAGCAACCCACCCGGGACAGGGTTTAATGAGCAGTTCTTC. This sequence encodes CASNPPGTGFNEQFF.

The chain links TRBV7-2 to TRBJ2-7, with D possibly being TRBD1 (5 bases). The CDR3 is 17 residues long. The germline gives CDR1 SGHTA, CDR2 FQGNSA. V was shortened by 1 base and J by 7 bases, with 23 bases between the two germline ends. As DNA, the CDR3 is TGTGCCAGCAGCTTAGTTAGGAGCGCGATGGGGCTGGGGGAGCAGTACTTC. Amino acids: CASSLVRSAMGLGEQYF.

This clone turned up a few times. The chain recombines TRBV25-1 with TRBJ2-1; D gene ambiguous. V was shortened by 1 base and J by 6 bases, with 19 bases between the two germline ends. CDR1 MGHDK and CDR2 SYGVNS come from the germline V gene. This CDR3 contains 17 residues. The CDR3 DNA is TGTGCCAGCAGTGAATTGGGTTCGGAGAGTTTTATCAATGAGCAGTTCTTC. Its protein product is CASSELGSESFINEQFF. The full variable domain, in which reference TRBV25-1 and TRBJ2-1 provide the parts outside the CDR3, is EADIYQTPRYLVIGTGKKITLECSQTMGHDKMYWYQQDPGMELHLIHYSYGVNSTEKGDLSSESTVSRIRTEHFPLTLESARPSHTSQYLCASSELGSESFINEQFFGPGTRLTVL.

This chain connects TRBV7-9 to TRBJ2-3; 12 bases line up with TRBD2. There are 16 residues in the CDR3. The trim removed 5 bases at V and 1 base at J, leaving 4 bases unmatched. Germline values: CDR1 SEHNR, CDR2 FQNEAQ (reference sequence). CDR3 residues: CASSRGLAGRTDTQYF. The DNA for the CDR3 is TGTGCCAGCAGCCGAGGACTAGCGGGGCGCACAGATACGCAGTATTTT.

With respect to this clone: The junction differs from germline at one of its ends, possibly a read error. The gene calls are TRBV10-1 and TRBJ2-3; weak D call: TRBD1 (5 bases). The CDR3 has 14 residues. Germline values: CDR1 WNHNN, CDR2 SYGVQD (reference sequence). CDR3 protein: CVSSGARSTDTQYF. For the CDR3, the DNA is TGCGTCAGCAGTGGGGCCCGGAGCACAGATACGCAGTATTTT.